This TCR beta chain was captured in a study of beta chain features in type 1 diabetes. Staining for CD45RO/CCR7/CD25/CD127/CD95/CD27 allowed sorting of CD4+ naive, central memory, regulatory and stem cell-like memory cells. Purity above 98% was achieved in all sorted populations. The CDR3 consists of 17 residues. The V and J ends lost 4 bases and 2 bases, in that order; junction bases with no gene match: 14. Germline V gene sequence: CDR1 SGHRS, CDR2 YFSETQ. cDNA synthesis used the whole RNA isolate, giving expressed TCRB sequences. Mean read depth for naive, central memory and regulatory T cell samples was roughly 4 million reads. Clones were read by immunoSEQ multiplex PCR, and TCRdb kept only the in-frame ones, dropping some. The repertoire holds around 400,000 clones, with roughly an eighth as singletons.

The sample was naive CD4+ T cells from blood. V and J are TRBV5-1 and TRBJ2-7; 8 bases line up with TRBD2. This TCR was recovered from a man aged 18 to 30 in good health. This chain's CDR3 is CASSPGGGQGNPYEQYF. The CDR3, as DNA: TGCGCCAGCAGCCCAGGCGGGGGGCAGGGGAACCCCTACGAGCAGTACTTC.